The 2 T cell receptor beta chains given below trace back to one sample, sequenced in a study of T cell changes during pregnancy in multiple sclerosis. Using immunoSEQ multiplex PCR, the repertoire was profiled, and TCRdb retains in-frame clones only, with some absent. The sample records tens of thousands of clones, 85% to 95% being singletons. The sample in question was CD4+ T cells from peripheral blood mononuclear cells, obtained in the third trimester of pregnancy. The receptors shown here come from a female donor with multiple sclerosis, enrolled in a pregnancy study.

The chain couples TRBV18 to TRBJ1-2; the match to TRBD1 covers 7 bases. Germline V gives CDR1 KGHSH, CDR2 LQKENI. Trimming removed 0 bases from V and 0 bases from J; junction bases left unmatched: 7. This CDR3 contains 17 residues. DNA for the CDR3: TGTGCCAGCTCACCACCGGACAGGTCCCTAGCTAACTATGGCTACACCTTC. Its protein product is CASSPPDRSLANYGYTF. Full variable domain (outside the CDR3, taken from reference TRBV18 and TRBJ1-2): NAGVMQNPRHLVRRRGQEARLRCSPMKGHSHVYWYRQLPEEGLKFMVYLQKENIIDESGMPKERFSAEFPKEGPSILRIQQVVRGDSAAYFCASSPPDRSLANYGYTFGSGTRLTVV.

The chain employs TRBV4-1 and TRBJ2-5; D is undetermined. Trimming removed 4 bases from V and 4 bases from J, with 19 bases in between. Germline V lookup: CDR1 MGHRA, CDR2 YSYEKL. The CDR3 sequence is 16 residues long. The CDR3 nucleotides read TGCGCCAGCAGCCGCCTCGGCGGAACGAGAGGAGAGACCCAGTACTTC. Translated, it gives CASSRLGGTRGETQYF.